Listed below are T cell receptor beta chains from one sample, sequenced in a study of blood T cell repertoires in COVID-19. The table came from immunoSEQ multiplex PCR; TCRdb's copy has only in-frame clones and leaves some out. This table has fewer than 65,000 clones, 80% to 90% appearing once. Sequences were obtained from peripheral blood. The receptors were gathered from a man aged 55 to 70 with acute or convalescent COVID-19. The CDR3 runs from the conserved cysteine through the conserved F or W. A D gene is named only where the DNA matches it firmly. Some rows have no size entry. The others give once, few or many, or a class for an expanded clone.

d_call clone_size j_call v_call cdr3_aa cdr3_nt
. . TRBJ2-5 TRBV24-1 CATSDGGLGETQYF TGTGCCACCAGTGATGGGGGCCTGGGGGAGACCCAGTACTTC
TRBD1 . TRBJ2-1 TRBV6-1 CASSVQTGASYNEQFF TGTGCCAGCAGTGTACAAACAGGGGCCTCCTACAATGAGCAGTTCTTC
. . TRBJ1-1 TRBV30 CAWSQGRDEAFF TGTGCCTGGAGTCAGGGTCGTGATGAAGCTTTCTTT
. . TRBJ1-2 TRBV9 CASSVGGTRYGYTF TGTGCCAGCAGCGTAGGAGGGACTCGCTATGGCTACACCTTC
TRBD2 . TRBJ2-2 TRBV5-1 CASSGGDRYTGELFF TGCGCCAGCAGCGGGGGGGACCGGTACACCGGGGAGCTGTTTTTT
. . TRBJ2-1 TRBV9 CASSVEGLFNNEQFF TGTGCCAGCAGCGTAGAAGGACTGTTTAACAATGAGCAGTTCTTC
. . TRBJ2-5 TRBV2 CASSGSDQETQYF TGTGCCAGCAGTGGCTCAGACCAAGAGACCCAGTACTTC
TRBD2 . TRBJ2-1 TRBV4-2 CASSPPGRRGGNEQFF TGTGCCAGCAGCCCCCCCGGTAGGCGGGGGGGAAATGAGCAGTTCTTC
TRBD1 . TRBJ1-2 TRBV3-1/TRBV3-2 CASSQGILGGGGYTF TGTGCCAGCAGCCAAGGAATATTAGGAGGGGGCGGCTACACCTTC
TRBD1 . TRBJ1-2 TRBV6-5 CASRPDRGQSGYTF TGTGCCAGCAGGCCCGACAGGGGCCAGTCTGGCTACACCTTC
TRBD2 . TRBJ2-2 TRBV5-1 CASSLDTSGGATGELFF TGCGCCAGCAGCTTGGATACTAGCGGGGGGGCCACCGGGGAGCTGTTTTTT
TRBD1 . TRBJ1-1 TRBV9 CASSVDLTGGNTEAFF TGTGCCAGCAGCGTAGATCTGACAGGGGGCAACACTGAAGCTTTCTTT
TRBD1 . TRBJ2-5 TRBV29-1 CSGRQGEETQYF TGCAGCGGACGACAGGGGGAAGAGACCCAGTACTTC
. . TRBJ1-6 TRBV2 CASSESGERSPLHF TGTGCCAGCAGTGAGTCAGGGGAACGGTCACCCCTCCACTTT
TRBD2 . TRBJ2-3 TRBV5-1 CASSPRVAGEGDTQYF TGCGCCAGCAGCCCCCGGGTAGCGGGGGAGGGGGATACGCAGTATTTT
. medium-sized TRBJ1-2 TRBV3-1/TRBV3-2 CASSQLGLSRGYGYTF TGTGCCAGCAGCCAATTAGGCTTGAGTCGGGGCTATGGCTACACCTTC
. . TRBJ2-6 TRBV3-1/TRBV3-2 CASSQGGAGASGANVLTF TGTGCCAGCAGCCAAGGGGGTGCAGGGGCGTCTGGGGCCAACGTCCTGACTTTC
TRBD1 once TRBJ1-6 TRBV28 CASSSLTPGQGNSPLHF TGTGCCAGCAGCAGCCTTACACCGGGACAGGGTAACTCACCCCTCCACTTT
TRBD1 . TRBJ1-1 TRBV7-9 CASSGTGSVTEAFF TGTGCCAGCAGCGGGACAGGGAGTGTTACTGAAGCTTTCTTT
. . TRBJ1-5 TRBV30 CAWSVGGNSNQPQHF TGTGCCTGGAGTGTAGGGGGAAATAGCAATCAGCCCCAGCATTTT
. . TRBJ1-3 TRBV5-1 CASSLEGTESSGNTIYF TGCGCCAGCAGCTTGGAGGGGACTGAAAGCTCTGGAAACACCATATATTTT
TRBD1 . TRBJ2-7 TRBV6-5 CASQGGQGLRNEQYF TGTGCCAGCCAGGGGGGACAGGGTTTAAGGAACGAGCAGTACTTC
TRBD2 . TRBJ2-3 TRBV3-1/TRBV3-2 CASSRVAGVTDTQYF TGTGCCAGCAGCCGGGTAGCGGGGGTCACAGATACGCAGTATTTT
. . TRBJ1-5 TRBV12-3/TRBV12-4 CASSYTGPQPQHF TGTGCCAGCAGCTATACAGGGCCCCAGCCCCAGCATTTT
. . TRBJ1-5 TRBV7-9 CASSLVGDQPQHF TGTGCCAGCAGCTTAGTAGGAGATCAGCCCCAGCATTTT
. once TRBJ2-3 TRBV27 CATGVRTDTQYF TGTGCCACCGGTGTACGCACAGATACGCAGTATTTT
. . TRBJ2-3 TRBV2 CASSEVKQYF TGTGCCAGCAGTGAAGTAAAGCAGTATTTT
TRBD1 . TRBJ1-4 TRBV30 CAWSVTGATRKLFF TGTGCCTGGAGTGTCACAGGGGCGACAAGAAAACTGTTTTTT
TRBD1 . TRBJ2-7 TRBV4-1 CASSRDGTGSFTDEQYF TGCGCCAGCAGCCGAGATGGGACAGGGTCTTTTACCGACGAGCAGTACTTC
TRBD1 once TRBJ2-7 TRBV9 CASSEGQASEQYF TGTGCCAGCAGCGAGGGACAGGCTAGCGAGCAGTACTTC
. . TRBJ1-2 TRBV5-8 CASSPGTNPNYGYTF TGTGCCAGCAGCCCCGGGACAAATCCTAACTATGGCTACACCTTC
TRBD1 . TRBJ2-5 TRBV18 CASSPGTGQETQYF TGTGCCAGCTCACCCGGGACAGGCCAAGAGACCCAGTACTTC
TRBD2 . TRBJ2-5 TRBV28 CASSLPASGGETQYF TGTGCCAGCAGTTTACCCGCTAGCGGGGGTGAGACCCAGTACTTC
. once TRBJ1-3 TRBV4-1 CASSLIGDIGNTIYF TGCGCCAGCAGCCTTATCGGGGACATCGGAAACACCATATATTTT
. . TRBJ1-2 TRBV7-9 CASSLKGVSNYGYTF TGTGCCAGCAGCTTAAAGGGGGTGTCGAACTATGGCTACACCTTC
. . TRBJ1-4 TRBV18 CASSYSRDEKLFF TGTGCCAGCTCATACAGCCGCGACGAAAAACTGTTTTTT
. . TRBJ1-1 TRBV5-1 CASSLGTISVNTEAFF TGCGCCAGCAGCTTGGGGACTATCTCCGTGAACACTGAAGCTTTCTTT
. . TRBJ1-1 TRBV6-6 CASSLGQLNTEAFF TGTGCCAGCAGTTTAGGACAGTTGAACACTGAAGCTTTCTTT
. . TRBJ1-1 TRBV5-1 CASRPNAGGTEAFF TGCGCCAGCAGACCGAACGCGGGGGGCACTGAAGCTTTCTTT
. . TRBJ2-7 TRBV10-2 CASVRGGEQYF TGCGCCAGCGTTAGGGGTGGAGAGCAGTACTTC